One sample yielded the 24 T cell receptor beta chains listed below, sequenced in a study of shared clonotypes between healthy human individuals. This table comes from immunoSEQ multiplex PCR, and its TCRdb copy is limited to in-frame clones, with some not included. The profile shows more than 2,000,000 clones, around nine tenths of them singletons. The sequenced material came from naive CD4+ T cells sorted from blood. Stated subset: CD45RA+ positively selected. These receptors originate from a man aged 18 to 30 in good health.

V usage is TRBV6-1 and J usage is TRBJ1-1, with 8 bases that match TRBD1. J was trimmed by 5 bases and V by 4 bases; bases with no gene match: 9. The CDR3 sequence is 15 residues long. Germline CDR1 is MNHNS and CDR2 is SASEGT. The CDR3 region has the DNA TGTGCCAGCAGTGCCGCTACAGGGGGGAGGACTGAAGCTTTCTTT. Translating gives CASSAATGGRTEAFF.

On this clone: At the DNA level, this CDR3 is encoded by other sequences in the same sample as well. This chain joins TRBV5-1 and TRBJ2-1; possibly TRBD2 for D (6 bases). The length of the CDR3 is 14 residues. Germline V CDR1 and CDR2: SGHRS, YFSETQ. Trimming stripped 1 base from V and 5 bases from J, with 10 bases between. CDR3 residues: CASSLRGTNNEQFF. CDR3 coding DNA: TGCGCCAGCAGCTTGCGGGGGACCAACAATGAGCAGTTCTTC.

The CDR3 sequence: CASSPPVGTSALYEQYF. The CDR3 DNA reads TGTGCCAGCAGCCCCCCCGTCGGGACTAGCGCCCTCTACGAGCAGTACTTC. J is TRBJ2-7 and V is TRBV7-2, with 10 nucleotides matching TRBD2. Unmatched junction bases numbered 13, after V lost 5 bases and J lost 3 bases. CDR3 length: 17 residues. The germline V gene encodes CDR1 SGHTA and CDR2 FQGNSA.

A single count supports this clone. The chain is built from TRBV5-1 and TRBJ2-7; no clear D. Germline V gene lookup returns CDR1 SGHRS and CDR2 YFSETQ. V shed 7 bases and J shed 4 bases, with 18 bases lying between them. The CDR3 runs 14 residues. The DNA for the CDR3 is TGCGCCAGCTCCCTTGATGATTCCGCTTACGAGCAGTACTTC. Translating it yields CASSLDDSAYEQYF.

The chain is built from TRBV5-5 and TRBJ1-3; no definite D call. The CDR3 totals 13 residues. Trimming took off 0 bases at V and 4 bases at J, with 5 bases between the two ends. Germline V gene data show CDR1 as SGHKS and CDR2 as YYEKEE (reference sequence). Written as DNA, the CDR3 is TGTGCCAGCAGCTTGGCTGAGGGAAACACCATATATTTT. This encodes CASSLAEGNTIYF.

The CDR3 coding sequence is TGTGCCAGCAATGATCAGGGGACGAACACCGGGGAGCTGTTTTTT. It yields the protein CASNDQGTNTGELFF. The chain recombines TRBV6-5 with TRBJ2-2; possibly TRBD1 for D (6 bases). The ends were cut back, 7 bases at V and 0 bases at J, with 12 bases in the middle. The germline gives CDR1 MNHEY, CDR2 SVGAGI. The CDR3 sequence is 15 residues long.

The genes are TRBV18 and TRBJ1-6; D unresolved. The ends were cut back, 3 bases at V and 5 bases at J, with 8 bases in the middle. The CDR3 extends over 14 amino acids. Germline V gives CDR1 KGHSH, CDR2 LQKENI. The CDR3: CASSPNNDNSPLHF. The CDR3 DNA is TGTGCCAGCTCACCGAACAATGATAATTCACCCCTCCACTTT.

This clone was seen a handful of times. Other DNA sequences in the same sample also yield this CDR3. The chain employs TRBV30 and TRBJ1-5, with D maybe TRBD1 (5 bases). The germline V gene encodes CDR1 GTSNPN and CDR2 SVGIG (reference sequence). V lost 0 bases and J lost 0, with 6 bases in between. The CDR3 runs to 14 residues. In nucleotides, the CDR3 is TGTGCCTGGAGTGTGGGGGATAGCAATCAGCCCCAGCATTTT. This gives the protein CAWSVGDSNQPQHF.

A single count supports this clone. V and J are TRBV5-6 and TRBJ1-2, with 9 bases matching TRBD1. Germline V gives CDR1 SGHDT, CDR2 YYEEEE. V trimming: 6 bases; J trimming: 2 bases; junction bases outside the gene matches: 5. CDR3 length equals 14 residues. CDR3 loop: CASTLGQGNYGYTF. The CDR3 DNA reads TGTGCCAGCACATTAGGACAGGGGAACTATGGCTACACCTTC.

This clone was detected once. The chain has TRBV6-5 and TRBJ2-1; D might be TRBD1 (6 bases). Trimming removed 7 bases from V and 12 bases from J, with 10 bases in between. The length of the CDR3 is 10 residues. Germline V CDR1 and CDR2: MNHEY, SVGAGI. The CDR3 protein is CASTKTGQFF. In DNA form, the CDR3 reads TGTGCCAGCACGAAGACAGGGCAGTTCTTC.

In DNA, the CDR3 is TGTGCCAGCAGGGTGACAGGGGGCAAATCGTACGGCTACACCTTC. This codes for CASRVTGGKSYGYTF. This rearrangement joins TRBV12-1 to TRBJ1-2; the D call of TRBD1 is as the table states it, not checked on the DNA. TRBV12-1 constitutes a pseudogene. The CDR3 consists of 15 residues.

The gene calls are TRBV30 and TRBJ1-1; no clear D gene. V was pared by 0 bases and J by 4 bases, with 18 bases between. Germline V lookup: CDR1 GTSNPN, CDR2 SVGIG (reference sequence). CDR3 length: 16 residues. The CDR3 region is CAWSVLLTGPGTEAFF. In nucleotides, the CDR3 is TGTGCCTGGAGTGTACTATTGACGGGTCCCGGCACTGAAGCTTTCTTT.

The J gene is TRBJ2-1, the V gene TRBV29-1, with a weak D call TRBD2 (5 bases). The germline CDR1 and CDR2 sequences are SQVTM and ANQGSEA. The CDR3 loop spans 11 amino acids. The germline V and J ends were trimmed by 4 bases and 10 bases, with 11 bases remaining between them. The DNA of the CDR3 is TGCAGCGTTGTGGGCGGGTTAGAGCAGTTCTTC. Its translation: CSVVGGLEQFF.

This clone has just one count. The sample has other DNA sequences that encode this CDR3 too. The chain links TRBV19 to TRBJ2-2, with D perhaps given as TRBD1 or TRBD2 (5 bases each). Per the germline V gene, CDR1 is LNHDA and CDR2 is SQIVND (reference sequence). Trimming took 2 bases from V and 4 from J, leaving 11 bases between them. The CDR3 runs 15 residues. As DNA, the CDR3 is TGTGCCAGTAGTATATCAGGGAGAGCCACCGGGGAGCTGTTTTTT. It is translated as CASSISGRATGELFF.

This clone was observed a single time. The chain combines TRBV5-1 with TRBJ2-3; 7 bases align to TRBD2. V trimming: 2 bases; J trimming: 2 bases; junction bases outside the gene matches: 11. CDR1 SGHRS and CDR2 YFSETQ come from the germline V gene. This CDR3 region has 17 residues. In DNA form, the CDR3 reads TGCGCCAGCAGCTTCCCCCAGACGGGGGGATTCACAGATACGCAGTATTTT. This codes for CASSFPQTGGFTDTQYF.

The chain employs TRBV4-2 and TRBJ2-7; 8 bases align to TRBD1. There are 15 residues in the CDR3. Germline assignment: CDR1 LGHNA and CDR2 YNFKEQ. V lost 0 bases to trimming and J lost 3 bases; unmatched junction nucleotides: 4. The CDR3 sequence is CASSQDTGTGYEQYF. Written as DNA, the CDR3 is TGTGCCAGCAGCCAAGATACCGGGACAGGCTACGAGCAGTACTTC.

For this clone: The identical CDR3 is also encoded by other nucleotide sequences in the sample. J is TRBJ2-1 and V is TRBV2; D is unclear. Germline values: CDR1 SNHLY, CDR2 FYNNEI. CDR3 length equals 11 residues. The germline V and J ends were trimmed by 2 bases and 6 bases, with 2 bases remaining between them. CDR3: CASSESNEQFF. The CDR3 DNA reads as TGTGCCAGCAGTGAAAGCAATGAGCAGTTCTTC.

This clone came up once. CDR3 amino acids: CASSSRTLAEWWGGNEQFF. The CDR3 DNA follows: TGTGCCAGCAGCTCTAGGACCCTTGCAGAGTGGTGGGGGGGCAATGAGCAGTTCTTC. The chain carries TRBV11-2 and TRBJ2-1, with TRBD2 matching over 7 bases. V shed 4 bases, J shed 6 bases, and the junction held 21 bases outside the gene matches. CDR1 is SGHAT and CDR2 is FQNNGV in the germline V gene. The CDR3 has 19 residues.

The CDR3 loop reads CASSVQTSNSPLHF. CDR3 bases: TGTGCCAGCAGCGTACAGACGAGCAATTCACCCCTCCACTTT. The V call is TRBV6-6, the J call TRBJ1-6; D is uncertain. V lost 6 bases to trimming and J lost 7 bases, with 13 bases between them. This CDR3 comprises 14 residues. Germline lookup yields CDR1 MNHNY and CDR2 SVGAGI (reference sequence).

Of note for this clone: The sample contains more than one DNA sequence encoding this CDR3. V usage is TRBV5-1 and J usage is TRBJ2-5, with D tentatively TRBD2 (6 bases). Per the germline V gene, CDR1 is SGHRS and CDR2 is YFSETQ. There are 15 residues in the CDR3. Between the trimmed V and J ends, which lost 0 bases and 3 bases, there was a span of 12 bases. CDR3 bases: TGCGCCAGCAGCTTGGTGGGGGGACGGGAAGAGACCCAGTACTTC. Its translation: CASSLVGGREETQYF.

The chain has TRBV5-1 and TRBJ1-1; unclear D gene. CDR3 length equals 17 residues. Germline CDR1 SGHRS, CDR2 YFSETQ. Trimming cost V 0 bases and J 0 bases, with 15 bases left between them. The CDR3, as DNA: TGCGCCAGCAGCTTGGCCAAACATCAATCCATGAACACTGAAGCTTTCTTT. Translation gives CASSLAKHQSMNTEAFF.

The V and J genes are TRBV7-2 and TRBJ1-6; 7 nucleotides match TRBD1. Germline CDR1 is SGHTA and CDR2 is FQGNSA. The CDR3 spans 15 residues. V gave up 5 bases and J gave up 6 bases; unmatched junction bases: 7. The DNA for the CDR3 is TGTGCCAGCAGCCCGGGACAGAACATTAATTCACCCCTCCACTTT. This sequence encodes CASSPGQNINSPLHF.

Concerning this clone: The sample has other DNA sequences that encode this CDR3 too. The gene calls are TRBV15 and TRBJ1-4, with D unclear. CDR3 length: 15 amino acids. Germline V gene sequence: CDR1 LNHNV, CDR2 YYDKDF (reference sequence). Trimming pared 0 bases from V and 0 bases from J, leaving 5 bases between. The DNA for the CDR3 is TGTGCCACCAGCAGAGACAGACCAACTAATGAAAAACTGTTTTTT. Translating it yields CATSRDRPTNEKLFF.

V is TRBV28 and J is TRBJ2-4, with 7 bases matching TRBD2. The V and J ends lost 6 bases and 4 bases, in that order; junction bases with no gene match: 6. CDR1 and CDR2 (germline): MDHEN, SYDVKM. The CDR3 has 14 amino acids. This CDR3 reads CASSLQGLKNIQYF. The CDR3 DNA is TGTGCCAGCAGCCTTCAGGGACTAAAAAACATTCAGTACTTC.